This T cell receptor beta chain was profiled in a study of control samples from healthy donors and cancer patients. V lost 8 bases, J lost 5 bases, and 20 bases lay in between. Germline CDR1 reads KGHDR; CDR2 reads SFDVKD. This CDR3 has 15 amino acids. Repertoires were generated with immunoSEQ multiplex PCR, while TCRdb's copy carries only in-frame clones and drops some. The sample lists fewer than 90,000 clones, 84% occurring once. This sequence originates from a man in his fifties in good health. The chain carries TRBV24-1 and TRBJ1-1, with D perhaps TRBD1 (5 bases). Sequencing was performed on blood. The CDR3 spells CATTYSGRGRTEAFF. CDR3 coding DNA: TGTGCCACCACCTATTCGGGGAGGGGTCGGACTGAAGCTTTCTTT.